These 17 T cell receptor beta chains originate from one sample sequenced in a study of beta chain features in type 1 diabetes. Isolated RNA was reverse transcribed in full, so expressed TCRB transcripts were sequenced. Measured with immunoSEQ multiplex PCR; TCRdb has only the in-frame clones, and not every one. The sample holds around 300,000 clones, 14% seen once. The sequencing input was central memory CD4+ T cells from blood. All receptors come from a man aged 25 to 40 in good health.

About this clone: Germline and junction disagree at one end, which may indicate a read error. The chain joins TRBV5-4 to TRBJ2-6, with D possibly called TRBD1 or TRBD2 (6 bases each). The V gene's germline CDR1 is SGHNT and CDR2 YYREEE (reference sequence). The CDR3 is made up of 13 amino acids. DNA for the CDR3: TGCGCCAGCAGCCAAGAAGGGGGGTCGTCCCTGACTTTC. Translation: CASSQEGGSSLTF.

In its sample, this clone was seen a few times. Here the CDR3 reads CASSDGLYQETQYF. CDR3 nucleotide sequence: TGTGCCAGCAGTGACGGCCTATACCAAGAGACCCAGTACTTC. The rearrangement joins TRBV25-1 to TRBJ2-5; D is unresolved. CDR3 length: 14 residues. V was trimmed by 3 bases and J by 0 bases, leaving 8 bases between them. Germline CDR1 reads MGHDK; CDR2 reads SYGVNS.

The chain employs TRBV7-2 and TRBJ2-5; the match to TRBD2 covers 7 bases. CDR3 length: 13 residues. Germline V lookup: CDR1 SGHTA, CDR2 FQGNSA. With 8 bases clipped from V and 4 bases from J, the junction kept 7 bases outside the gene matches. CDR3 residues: CASVAGVRETQYF. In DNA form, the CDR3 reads TGTGCCAGCGTGGCGGGAGTGAGAGAGACCCAGTACTTC.

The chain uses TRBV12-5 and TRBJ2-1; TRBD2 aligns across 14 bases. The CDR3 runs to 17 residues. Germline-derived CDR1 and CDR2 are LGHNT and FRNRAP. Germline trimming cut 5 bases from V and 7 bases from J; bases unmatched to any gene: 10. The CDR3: CASGPSPGLAGGNEQFF. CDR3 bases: TGTGCTAGTGGTCCCAGTCCCGGACTAGCGGGGGGAAATGAGCAGTTCTTC. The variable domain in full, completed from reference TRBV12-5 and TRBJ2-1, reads DARVTQTPRHKVTEMGQEVTMRCQPILGHNTVFWYRQTMMQGLELLAYFRNRAPLDDSGMPKDRFSAEMPDATLATLKIQPSEPRDSAVYFCASGPSPGLAGGNEQFFGPGTRLTVL.

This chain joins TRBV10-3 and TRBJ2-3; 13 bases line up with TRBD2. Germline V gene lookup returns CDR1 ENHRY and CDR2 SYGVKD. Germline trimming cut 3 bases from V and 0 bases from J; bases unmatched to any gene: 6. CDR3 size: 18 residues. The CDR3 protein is CAISDPGLAGASTDTQYF. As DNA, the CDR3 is TGTGCCATCAGTGATCCTGGACTAGCGGGGGCCAGCACAGATACGCAGTATTTT.

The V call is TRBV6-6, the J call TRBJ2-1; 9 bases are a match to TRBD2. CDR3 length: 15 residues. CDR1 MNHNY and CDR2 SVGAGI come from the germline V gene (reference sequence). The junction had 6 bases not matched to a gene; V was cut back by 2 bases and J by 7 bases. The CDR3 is CASSYGGREGNEQFF. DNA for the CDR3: TGTGCCAGCAGTTACGGGGGGCGGGAGGGGAATGAGCAGTTCTTC.

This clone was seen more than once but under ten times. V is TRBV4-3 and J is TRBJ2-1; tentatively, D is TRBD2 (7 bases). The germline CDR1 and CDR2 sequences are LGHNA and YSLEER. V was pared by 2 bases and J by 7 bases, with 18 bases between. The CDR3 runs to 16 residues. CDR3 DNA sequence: TGCGCCAGCAGCCAAATGGGGGGGCCCTTTCCTAATGAGCAGTTCTTC. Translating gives CASSQMGGPFPNEQFF.

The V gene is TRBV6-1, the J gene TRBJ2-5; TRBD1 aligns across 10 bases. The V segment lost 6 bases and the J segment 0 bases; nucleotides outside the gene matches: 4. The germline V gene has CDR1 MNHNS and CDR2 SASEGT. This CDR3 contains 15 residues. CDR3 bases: TGTGCCAGCAGCCGGGACAGGGGCTACCAAGAGACCCAGTACTTC. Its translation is CASSRDRGYQETQYF.

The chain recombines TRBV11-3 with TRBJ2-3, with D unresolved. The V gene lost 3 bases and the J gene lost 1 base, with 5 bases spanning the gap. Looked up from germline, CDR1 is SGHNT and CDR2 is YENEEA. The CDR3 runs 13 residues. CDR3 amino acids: CASSFQGTDTQYF. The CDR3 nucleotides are TGTGCCAGCAGCTTTCAGGGCACAGATACGCAGTATTTT.

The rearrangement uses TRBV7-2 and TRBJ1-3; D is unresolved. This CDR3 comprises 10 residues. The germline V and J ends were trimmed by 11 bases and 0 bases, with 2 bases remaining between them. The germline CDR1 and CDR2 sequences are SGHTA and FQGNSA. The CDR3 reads CAFSGNTIYF. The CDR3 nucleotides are TGTGCCTTCTCTGGAAACACCATATATTTT.

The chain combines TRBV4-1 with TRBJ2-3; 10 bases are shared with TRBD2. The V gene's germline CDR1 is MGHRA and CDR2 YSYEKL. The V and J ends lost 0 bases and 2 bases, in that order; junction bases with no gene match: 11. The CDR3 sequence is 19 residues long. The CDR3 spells CASSQDASPAGGITDTQYF. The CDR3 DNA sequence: TGCGCCAGCAGCCAAGACGCCTCCCCAGCGGGAGGGATCACAGATACGCAGTATTTT.

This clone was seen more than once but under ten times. The CDR3 region is CASSLGGDLYNEQFF. CDR3 DNA: TGCGCCAGCAGCTTGGGCGGGGACCTTTACAATGAGCAGTTCTTC. The rearrangement joins TRBV5-1 to TRBJ2-1, with a weak D call TRBD2 (6 bases). Trimming removed 0 bases from V and 4 bases from J, with 11 bases in between. The germline CDR1 and CDR2 sequences are SGHRS and YFSETQ. This CDR3 spans 15 amino acids.

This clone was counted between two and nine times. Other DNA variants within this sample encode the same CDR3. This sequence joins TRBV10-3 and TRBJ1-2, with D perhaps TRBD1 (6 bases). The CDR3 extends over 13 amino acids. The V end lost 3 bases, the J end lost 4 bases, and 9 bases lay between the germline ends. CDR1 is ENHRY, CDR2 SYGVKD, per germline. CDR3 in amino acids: CAISEKGGYGYTF. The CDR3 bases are TGTGCCATCAGTGAAAAAGGGGGCTATGGCTACACCTTC.

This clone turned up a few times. CDR3 coding DNA: TGTGCCAGCGCCCGTATCGCGGGAAATGAGCAGTTCTTC. This translates into CASARIAGNEQFF. This chain joins TRBV5-4 and TRBJ2-1; the D gene is possibly TRBD2 (6 bases). Germline CDR1 reads SGHNT; CDR2 reads YYREEE (reference sequence). The CDR3 spans 13 residues. The germline V and J ends were trimmed by 7 bases and 7 bases, with 15 bases remaining between them.

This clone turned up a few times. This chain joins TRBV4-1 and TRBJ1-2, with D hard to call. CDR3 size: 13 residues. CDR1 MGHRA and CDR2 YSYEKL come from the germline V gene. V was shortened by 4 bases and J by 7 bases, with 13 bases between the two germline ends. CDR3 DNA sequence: TGCGCCAGCAGCCCCGAAGGAGGGTTTGGCTACACCTTC. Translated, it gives CASSPEGGFGYTF.

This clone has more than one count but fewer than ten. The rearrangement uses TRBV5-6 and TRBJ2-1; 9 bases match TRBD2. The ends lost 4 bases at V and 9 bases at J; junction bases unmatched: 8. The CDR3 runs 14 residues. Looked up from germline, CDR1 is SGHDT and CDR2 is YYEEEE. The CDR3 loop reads CASSPGTSSSEQFF. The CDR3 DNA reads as TGTGCCAGCAGCCCCGGGACTAGCTCAAGTGAGCAGTTCTTC. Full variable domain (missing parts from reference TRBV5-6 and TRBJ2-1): DAGVTQSPTHLIKTRGQQVTLRCSPKSGHDTVSWYQQALGQGPQFIFQYYEEEERQRGNFPDRFSGHQFPNYSSELNVNALLLGDSALYLCASSPGTSSSEQFFGPGTRLTVL.

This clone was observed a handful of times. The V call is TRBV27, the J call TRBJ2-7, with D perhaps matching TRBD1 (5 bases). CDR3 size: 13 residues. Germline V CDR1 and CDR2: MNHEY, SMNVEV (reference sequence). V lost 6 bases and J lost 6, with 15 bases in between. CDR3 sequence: CASSFNGAAEQYF. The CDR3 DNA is TGTGCCAGCAGCTTTAATGGGGCTGCCGAGCAGTACTTC.